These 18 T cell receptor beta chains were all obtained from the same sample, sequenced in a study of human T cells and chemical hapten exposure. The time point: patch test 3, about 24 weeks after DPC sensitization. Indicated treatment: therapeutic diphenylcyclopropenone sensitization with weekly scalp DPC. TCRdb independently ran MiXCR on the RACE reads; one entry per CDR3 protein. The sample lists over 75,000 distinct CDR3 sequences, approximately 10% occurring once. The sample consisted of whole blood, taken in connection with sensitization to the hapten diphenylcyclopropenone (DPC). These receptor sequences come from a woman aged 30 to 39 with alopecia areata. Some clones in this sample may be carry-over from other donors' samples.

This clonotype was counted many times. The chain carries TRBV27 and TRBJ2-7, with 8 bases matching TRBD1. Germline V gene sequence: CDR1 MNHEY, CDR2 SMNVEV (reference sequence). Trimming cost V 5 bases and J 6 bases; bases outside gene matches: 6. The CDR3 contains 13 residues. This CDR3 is CASSPQDRAEQYV. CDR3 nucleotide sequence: TGTGCCAGCAGTCCCCAGGACAGGGCCGAGCAGTACGTC.

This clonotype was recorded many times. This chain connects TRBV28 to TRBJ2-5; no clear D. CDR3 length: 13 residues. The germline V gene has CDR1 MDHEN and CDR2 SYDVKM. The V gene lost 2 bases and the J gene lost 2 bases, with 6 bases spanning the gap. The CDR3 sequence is CASSLPQQETQYF. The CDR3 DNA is TGTGCCAGCAGTTTACCCCAGCAAGAGACCCAGTACTTC. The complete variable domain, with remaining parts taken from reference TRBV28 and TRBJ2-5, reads DVKVTQSSRYLVKRTGEKVFLECVQDMDHENMFWYRQDPGLGLRLIYFSYDVKMKEKGDIPEGYSVSREKKERFSLILESASTNQTSMYLCASSLPQQETQYFGPGTRLLVL.

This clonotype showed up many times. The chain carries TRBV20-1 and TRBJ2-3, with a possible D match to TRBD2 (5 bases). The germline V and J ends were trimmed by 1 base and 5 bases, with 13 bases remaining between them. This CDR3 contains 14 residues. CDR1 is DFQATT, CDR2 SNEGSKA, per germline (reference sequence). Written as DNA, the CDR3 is TGCAGTGCTAGAGTGGGAGATGAGGGAGATACGCAGTATTTT. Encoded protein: CSARVGDEGDTQYF.

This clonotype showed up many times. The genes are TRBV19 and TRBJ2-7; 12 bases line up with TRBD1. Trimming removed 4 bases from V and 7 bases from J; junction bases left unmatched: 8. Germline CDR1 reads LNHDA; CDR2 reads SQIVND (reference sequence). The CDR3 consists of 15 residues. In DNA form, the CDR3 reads TGTGCCAGTAGTAGTGCGGGACAGGGGGCAAGGGAGCAGTACTTC. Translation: CASSSAGQGAREQYF.

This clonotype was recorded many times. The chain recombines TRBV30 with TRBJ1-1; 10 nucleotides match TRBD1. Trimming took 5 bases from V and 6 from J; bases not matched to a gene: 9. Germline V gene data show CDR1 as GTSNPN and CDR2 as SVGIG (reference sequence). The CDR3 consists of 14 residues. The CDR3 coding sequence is TGTGCCTGGTTACCGGGACAGGGGCTAGCTGAAGCTTTCTTT. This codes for CAWLPGQGLAEAFF. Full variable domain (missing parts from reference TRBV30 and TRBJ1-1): SQTIHQWPATLVQPVGSPLSLECTVEGTSNPNLYWYRQAAGRGLQLLFYSVGIGQISSEVPQNLSASRPQDRQFILSSKKLLLSDSGFYLCAWLPGQGLAEAFFGQGTRLTVV.

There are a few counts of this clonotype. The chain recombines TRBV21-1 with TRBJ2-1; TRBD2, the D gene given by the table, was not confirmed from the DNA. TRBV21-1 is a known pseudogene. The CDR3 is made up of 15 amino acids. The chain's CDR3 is CASSSGLAGANEQFF. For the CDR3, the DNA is TGTGCCAGCAGCTCTGGACTAGCGGGAGCTAATGAGCAGTTCTTC.

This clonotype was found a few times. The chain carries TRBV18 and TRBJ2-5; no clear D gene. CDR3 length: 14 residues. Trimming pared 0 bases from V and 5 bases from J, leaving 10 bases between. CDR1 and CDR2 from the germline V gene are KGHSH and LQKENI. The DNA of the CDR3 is TGTGCCAGCTCACCACCGCCCGGCGCGGAGACCCAGTACTTC. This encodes CASSPPPGAETQYF. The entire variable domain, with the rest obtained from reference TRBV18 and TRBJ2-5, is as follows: NAGVMQNPRHLVRRRGQEARLRCSPMKGHSHVYWYRQLPEEGLKFMVYLQKENIIDESGMPKERFSAEFPKEGPSILRIQQVVRGDSAAYFCASSPPPGAETQYFGPGTRLLVL.

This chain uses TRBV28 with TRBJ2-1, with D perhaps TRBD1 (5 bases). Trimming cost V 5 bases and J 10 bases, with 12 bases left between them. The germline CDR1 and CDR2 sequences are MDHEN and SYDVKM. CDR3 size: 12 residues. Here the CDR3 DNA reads TGTGCCAGCAGTCAAAACAGGCGGGAGCAGTTCTTC. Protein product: CASSQNRREQFF.

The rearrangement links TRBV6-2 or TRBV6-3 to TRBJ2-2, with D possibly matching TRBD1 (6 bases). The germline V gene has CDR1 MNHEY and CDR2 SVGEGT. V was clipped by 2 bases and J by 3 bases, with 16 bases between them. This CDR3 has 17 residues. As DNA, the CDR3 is TGTGCCAGCAGTTACCACAGGGTTGTGCAACACACCGGGGAGCTGTTTTTT. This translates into CASSYHRVVQHTGELFF.

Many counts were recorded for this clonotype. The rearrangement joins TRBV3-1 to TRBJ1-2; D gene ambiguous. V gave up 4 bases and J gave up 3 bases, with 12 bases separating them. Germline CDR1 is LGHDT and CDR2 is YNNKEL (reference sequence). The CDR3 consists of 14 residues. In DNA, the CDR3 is TGTGCCAGCAGCCTACGGACGGCTCACTATGGCTACACCTTC. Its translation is CASSLRTAHYGYTF.

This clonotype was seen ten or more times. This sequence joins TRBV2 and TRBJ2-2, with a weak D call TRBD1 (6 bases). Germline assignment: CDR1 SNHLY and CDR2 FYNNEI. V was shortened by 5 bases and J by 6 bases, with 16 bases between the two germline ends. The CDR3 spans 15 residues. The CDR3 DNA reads TGTGCCAGCAGTAGTACAGGGACGGCAGCCGGGGAGCTGTTTTTT. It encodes CASSSTGTAAGELFF.

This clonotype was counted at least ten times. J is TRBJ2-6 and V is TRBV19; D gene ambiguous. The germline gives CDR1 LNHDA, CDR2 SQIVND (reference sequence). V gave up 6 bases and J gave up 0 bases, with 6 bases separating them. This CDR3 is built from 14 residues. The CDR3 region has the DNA TGTGCCAGTAGGGGCGACTCTGGGGCCAACGTCCTGACTTTC. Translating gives CASRGDSGANVLTF.

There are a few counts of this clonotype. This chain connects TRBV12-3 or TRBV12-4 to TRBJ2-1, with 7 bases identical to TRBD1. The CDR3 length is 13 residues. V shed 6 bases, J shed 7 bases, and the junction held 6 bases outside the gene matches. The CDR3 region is CASSSGQRNEQFF. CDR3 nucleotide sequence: TGTGCCAGCAGCTCGGGACAGCGGAATGAGCAGTTCTTC.

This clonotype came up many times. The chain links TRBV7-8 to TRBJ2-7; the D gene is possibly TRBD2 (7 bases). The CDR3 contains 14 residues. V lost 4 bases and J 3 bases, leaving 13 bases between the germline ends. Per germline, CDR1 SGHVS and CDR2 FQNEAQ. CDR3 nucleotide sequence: TGTGCCAGCAGCTCCGGGGGGCGTTTCTACGAGCAGTACGTC. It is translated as CASSSGGRFYEQYV.

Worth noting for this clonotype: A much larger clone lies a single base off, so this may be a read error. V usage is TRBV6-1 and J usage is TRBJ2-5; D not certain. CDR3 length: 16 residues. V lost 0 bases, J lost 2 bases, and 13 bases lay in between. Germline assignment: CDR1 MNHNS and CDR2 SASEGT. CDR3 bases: TGTGCCAGCAGTGAAGCTTCCGGGCCAGGACAAGAGACCCAGTACTTC. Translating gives CASSEASGPGQETQYF.

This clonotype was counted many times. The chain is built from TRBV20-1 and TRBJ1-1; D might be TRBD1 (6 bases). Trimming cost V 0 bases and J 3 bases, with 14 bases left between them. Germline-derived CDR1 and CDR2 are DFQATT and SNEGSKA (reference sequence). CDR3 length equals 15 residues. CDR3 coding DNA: TGCAGTGCTAGAGACCGAACTGGACAGCACACTGAAGCTTTCTTT. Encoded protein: CSARDRTGQHTEAFF.

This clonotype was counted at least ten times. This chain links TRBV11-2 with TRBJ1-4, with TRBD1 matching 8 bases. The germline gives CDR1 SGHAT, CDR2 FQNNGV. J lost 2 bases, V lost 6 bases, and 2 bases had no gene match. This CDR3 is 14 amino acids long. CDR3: CASRRQGTNEKLFF. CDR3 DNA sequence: TGTGCCAGCAGACGACAGGGGACTAATGAAAAACTGTTTTTT.

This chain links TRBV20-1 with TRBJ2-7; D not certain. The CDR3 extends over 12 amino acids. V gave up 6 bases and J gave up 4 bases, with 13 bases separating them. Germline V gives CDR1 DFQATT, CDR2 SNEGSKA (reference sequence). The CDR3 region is CSAPAERYEQYF. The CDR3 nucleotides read TGCAGTGCCCCGGCGGAGCGATACGAGCAGTACTTC.